This passage covers 27 T cell receptor beta chains from one sample sequenced in a study of blood T cells in healthy people across ages. A J-beta primer mix and a sample-barcoded 5' primer were used in a second PCR of roughly 7 to 12 cycles. TCRdb passed the 5' RACE reads through MiXCR, listing each CDR3 protein once. The repertoire holds roughly 800,000 distinct CDR3 sequences, with around 36% as singletons. Sample: blood. The receptors shown here come from a man younger than 35 in good health.

The V and J genes are TRBV7-8 and TRBJ1-6; D is uncertain. This CDR3 comprises 14 residues. Germline V lookup: CDR1 SGHVS, CDR2 FQNEAQ. V lost 5 bases and J lost 9, with 14 bases in between. The CDR3 here is CASSENSFASPLHF. The CDR3 coding sequence is TGTGCCAGCAGCGAAAACAGTTTTGCTTCACCCCTCCACTTT.

This clonotype occurred a few times. One end of the junction varies from germline; a read error may be responsible. The CDR3 loop reads CTSLPGSGDNEQFF. CDR3 bases: TGTACCAGCCTCCCGGGTAGCGGGGACAATGAGCAGTTCTTC. The chain joins TRBV12-3 or TRBV12-4 to TRBJ2-1; 8 bases are a match to TRBD2. The CDR3 contains 14 residues.

This clonotype was counted only a few times. This sequence may be a read error, since a much larger clone differs from it by one base. The chain has TRBV12-3 or TRBV12-4 and TRBJ2-7; D is undetermined. Trimming cost V 1 base and J 2 bases, with 6 bases left between them. The CDR3 has 13 residues. The CDR3 DNA sequence: TGTGCCAGCAGTTTAGGGTGGGCCTACGAGCAGTACTTC. Amino acid sequence: CASSLGWAYEQYF.

On this clonotype: The junction does not match germline at one end; this may be a read error. V is TRBV30 and J is TRBJ2-3, with D perhaps TRBD2 (5 bases). This CDR3 comprises 11 residues. From germline, CDR1 is GTSNPN and CDR2 SVGIG (reference sequence). The CDR3 sequence is CAGSIRNTQYF. DNA of the CDR3: TGTGCCGGGAGTATTCGGAATACGCAGTATTTT.

The chain links TRBV4-2 to TRBJ2-3; 8 nucleotides align to TRBD2. The CDR3 has 16 residues. The germline CDR1 and CDR2 sequences are LGHNA and YNFKEQ. Losses at the gene ends were 0 bases for V and 1 base for J; bases not matched to a gene: 3. The CDR3 bases are TGTGCCAGCAGCCAAGATCTAGCGGGCCGCACAGATACGCAGTATTTT. The encoded protein is CASSQDLAGRTDTQYF.

Note on this clonotype: A much larger clone lies a single base off, so this may be a read error. This rearrangement joins TRBV20-1 to TRBJ2-7; D is perhaps TRBD2 (5 bases). The CDR3 runs 15 residues. CDR1 DFQATT and CDR2 SNEGSKA come from the germline V gene (reference sequence). The CDR3 loop is CSTRFAEDITYEQYF. CDR3 bases: TGCAGTACTAGGTTTGCTGAGGATATAACCTACGAGCAGTACTTC.

The sample holds many counts of this clonotype. The chain couples TRBV10-3 to TRBJ2-7; a weak D match, TRBD1 (6 bases). V was cut by 11 bases and J by 4 bases, with 18 bases left in between. Germline CDR1 and CDR2: ENHRY and SYGVKD. This CDR3 is 13 amino acids long. This chain's CDR3 is CASTGQKDYEQYF. CDR3 nucleotides: TGTGCCTCCACAGGACAGAAAGATTACGAGCAGTACTTC.

This clonotype was seen repeatedly, ten times or more. This chain uses TRBV7-2 with TRBJ2-1, with 12 positions matching TRBD1. Trimming took 4 bases from V and 7 from J; bases not matched to a gene: 8. CDR3 size: 16 residues. The V gene's germline CDR1 is SGHTA and CDR2 FQGNSA. The CDR3, as DNA: TGTGCCAGCAGCTCCTCCGGGACAGGGGGCTTGAATGAGCAGTTCTTC. Encoded protein: CASSSSGTGGLNEQFF. The full variable domain, its missing parts supplied by reference TRBV7-2 and TRBJ2-1, is GAGVSQSPSNKVTEKGKDVELRCDPISGHTALYWYRQSLGQGLEFLIYFQGNSAPDKSGLPSDRFSAERTGGSVSTLTIQRTQQEDSAVYLCASSSSGTGGLNEQFFGPGTRLTVL.

A remark on this clonotype: A read error may explain this, as a much larger clone is one base away. The rearrangement uses TRBV6-2 or TRBV6-3 and TRBJ2-7, with D possibly being TRBD2 (5 bases). Trimming left V 2 bases short and J 9 bases short, with 26 bases between. Germline-derived CDR1 and CDR2 are MNHEY and SVGEGT. The CDR3 runs to 17 residues. CDR3 sequence: CASSYAVTSTIIEGQYF. The CDR3 DNA reads TGTGCCAGCAGTTACGCGGTAACCTCTACGATCATCGAGGGGCAGTACTTC.

The chain couples TRBV7-6 to TRBJ2-1; weak D call: TRBD2 (5 bases). Trimming cost V 8 bases and J 5 bases, with 16 bases left between them. The CDR3 consists of 14 residues. The germline V gene has CDR1 SGHVS and CDR2 FNYEAQ. CDR3 nucleotides: TGTGCCAGCGTGGCCGCGGGCTCTAACAATGAGCAGTTCTTC. Its protein is CASVAAGSNNEQFF. The entire variable domain, with the rest obtained from reference TRBV7-6 and TRBJ2-1, is as follows: GAGVSQSPRYKVTKRGQDVALRCDPISGHVSLYWYRQALGQGPEFLTYFNYEAQQDKSGLPNDRFSAERPEGSISTLTIQRTEQRDSAMYRCASVAAGSNNEQFFGPGTRLTVL.

The chain has TRBV12-3 or TRBV12-4 and TRBJ2-1, with 7 nucleotides matching TRBD2. Germline trimming cut 2 bases from V and 8 bases from J; bases unmatched to any gene: 6. CDR3 length equals 14 residues. CDR3: CASSLNAGVDEQFF. CDR3 DNA: TGTGCCAGCAGTTTAAATGCGGGGGTTGATGAGCAGTTCTTC.

V and J are TRBV11-2 and TRBJ1-4, with D perhaps TRBD1 (5 bases). Germline CDR1 is SGHAT and CDR2 is FQNNGV. CDR3 length equals 15 residues. The V gene lost 9 bases and the J gene lost 3 bases, with 17 bases spanning the gap. The CDR3 nucleotides read TGTGCCAGACCCCCCAGGGTTTTGGCTAATGAAAAACTGTTTTTT. This encodes CARPPRVLANEKLFF.

V gene TRBV16 combines with J gene TRBJ1-4; 10 nucleotides match TRBD1. This CDR3 comprises 15 residues. The ends lost 4 bases at V and 8 bases at J; junction bases unmatched: 7. Germline CDR1 and CDR2: KGHSY and FQNENV. The CDR3: CASSPRTGGREKLFF. The DNA for the CDR3 is TGTGCCAGCAGCCCCCGGACAGGGGGAAGAGAAAAACTGTTTTTT.

The chain combines TRBV5-1 with TRBJ2-1; 7 bases line up with TRBD1. This CDR3 comprises 14 residues. V shed 4 bases, J shed 13 bases, and the junction held 14 bases outside the gene matches. The germline V gene has CDR1 SGHRS and CDR2 YFSETQ. CDR3 nucleotides: TGCGCCAGCAGCCCGGGACAGAGCAAAGAGACCCAGTTCTTC. It translates to CASSPGQSKETQFF.

The chain couples TRBV6-5 to TRBJ2-1, with a possible D match to TRBD2 (5 bases). This CDR3 is built from 14 residues. The V end lost 6 bases, the J end lost 13 bases, and 22 bases lay between the germline ends. Germline V gives CDR1 MNHEY, CDR2 SVGAGI. CDR3 sequence: CASSREITQETQFF. The CDR3 nucleotides read TGTGCCAGCAGCCGGGAAATTACGCAAGAGACCCAGTTCTTC.

This clonotype was detected a few times. This chain joins TRBV5-6 and TRBJ2-1, with TRBD1 identical over 8 bases. Germline values: CDR1 SGHDT, CDR2 YYEEEE. After removal of 4 bases from V and 3 bases from J, the junction contained 3 bases not matched to a gene. The CDR3 has 14 amino acids. CDR3 in DNA: TGTGCCAGCAGCGCAGACAGGGGCTACAATGAGCAGTTCTTC. Amino acid sequence: CASSADRGYNEQFF.

Only a few counts were recorded for this clonotype. The rearrangement links TRBV12-3 or TRBV12-4 to TRBJ1-1, with 7 positions matching TRBD1. The CDR3 is made up of 17 amino acids. J lost 3 bases, V lost 7 bases, and 17 bases had no gene match. This CDR3 reads CASTPEGRGRRDTEAFF. Here the CDR3 DNA reads TGTGCCAGCACCCCAGAAGGTAGGGGGCGCCGGGACACTGAAGCTTTCTTT.

The rearrangement links TRBV7-2 to TRBJ2-2; D ambiguous. CDR3 length: 16 amino acids. With 1 base removed from V and 2 bases from J, the gap between germline ends came to 11 bases. Germline CDR1 reads SGHTA; CDR2 reads FQGNSA. The CDR3 DNA follows: TGTGCCAGCAGCTTAGGATCAGGTTTCAACACCGGGGAGCTGTTTTTT. Its translation is CASSLGSGFNTGELFF.

This clonotype was picked up many times. This chain links TRBV6-5 with TRBJ1-2; a weak D match, TRBD1 (5 bases). The CDR3 loop spans 15 amino acids. V gave up 6 bases and J gave up 8 bases, with 22 bases separating them. Germline V lookup: CDR1 MNHEY, CDR2 SVGAGI. The CDR3 nucleotides are TGTGCCAGCAGACTAACTCGGGACCGATTGGGGGGCTACACCTTC. Encoded protein: CASRLTRDRLGGYTF.

The V gene is TRBV9, the J gene TRBJ2-2, with TRBD1 matching 9 bases. Trimming at V came to 0 bases and at J to 4 bases, leaving 4 bases not matched to a gene. Germline V lookup: CDR1 SGDLS, CDR2 YYNGEE. The CDR3 covers 16 residues. CDR3 bases: TGTGCCAGCAGCGTAGGGACAGGGGAGGGCACCGGGGAGCTGTTTTTT. Its translation: CASSVGTGEGTGELFF.

Remarks on this clonotype: A single base separates this from a much larger clone, so it may be a read error. As DNA, the CDR3 is TGTGCCAGCAGCTTGGAGGGACTAGCGGGGGGTGGTGAGCAGTACTTC. It codes for CASSLEGLAGGGEQYF. This sequence joins TRBV13 and TRBJ2-7, with 15 bases identical to TRBD2. The trim removed 3 bases at V and 7 bases at J, leaving 7 bases unmatched. The CDR3 spans 16 residues. Germline assignment: CDR1 PRHDT and CDR2 FYEKMQ (reference sequence).

V and J are TRBV4-3 and TRBJ2-3; a possible D gene is TRBD2 (5 bases). The CDR3 loop spans 17 amino acids. Trimming left V 0 bases short and J 1 base short, with 14 bases between. Germline CDR1 LGHNA, CDR2 YSLEER. In DNA, the CDR3 is TGCGCCAGCAGCCAAGATTACGGGGTGTTTGGCACAGATACGCAGTATTTT. It is translated as CASSQDYGVFGTDTQYF.

Note on this clonotype: The junction does not match germline at one end; this may be a read error. This chain uses TRBV4-3 with TRBJ2-1; D gene unclear. The germline CDR1 and CDR2 sequences are LGHNA and YSLEER. The CDR3 covers 13 residues. DNA for the CDR3: TGCACCAGCAGCCAGGAGTTCGGGCTCGTTCAGTTCTTC. It specifies CTSSQEFGLVQFF.

This clonotype was seen a handful of times. The chain carries TRBV6-6 and TRBJ2-1, with D possibly TRBD2 on 6 matching bases. From germline, CDR1 is MNHNY and CDR2 SVGAGI (reference sequence). The CDR3 is 15 residues long. V was pared by 8 bases and J by 0 bases, with 14 bases between. CDR3 in DNA: TGTGCCAGCGGCGGGAAGGGGAGCTCCTACAATGAGCAGTTCTTC. Protein sequence: CASGGKGSSYNEQFF.

Concerning this clonotype: This may be a read error: a much more frequent sequence differs by one nucleotide. The V and J genes are TRBV12-3 or TRBV12-4 and TRBJ1-5; D uncertain. This CDR3 region has 13 residues. This CDR3 is CASTATSSQPQHF. The CDR3 DNA reads as TGTGCCAGCACCGCCACAAGCAGTCAGCCCCAGCATTTT.

This clonotype occurred a few times. The chain couples TRBV4-1 to TRBJ2-5, with 9 bases that match TRBD1. CDR3 length equals 15 residues. V was pared by 4 bases and J by 11 bases, with 14 bases of the junction left unmatched. CDR1 and CDR2 (germline): MGHRA, YSYEKL. The CDR3 loop is CASSLGTGMSNEQYF. DNA of the CDR3: TGCGCCAGCAGCCTCGGGACAGGGATGAGTAATGAGCAGTACTTC.

This clonotype was found a few times. The rearrangement uses TRBV12-3 or TRBV12-4 and TRBJ2-1; no firm D call. The CDR3 spans 15 residues. V gave up 3 bases and J gave up 8 bases, with 17 bases separating them. CDR3 nucleotide sequence: TGTGCCAGCAGTTTTATTGTTTCTCTGGGCGATGAGCAGTTCTTC. As protein: CASSFIVSLGDEQFF.